Listed below are T cell receptor beta chains from one sample, sequenced in a study of patients and donors after allogeneic stem cell transplantation. TCRdb reprocessed the RT-PCR reads with MiXCR, giving one entry per CDR3 protein. The table lists 920,000 or so distinct CDR3 sequences, more than 15% of them singletons. Input material: blood, either unsorted or a sorted T cell fraction (not recorded which). The receptor source for this set is a human donor who was either an allogeneic HSCT recipient or a stem cell or donor lymphocyte infusion donor (not recorded which). It is not recorded whose cells these are; they may come from a transplant donor. Both conserved end residues are part of each CDR3. A D gene is named only where the DNA matches it firmly. Expanded clones get a size class; other rows say once, few or many, or leave the size out.

CDR3 | DNA | D | J | length | size | V
CASSDGGGNSPLHF | TGTGCCAGCAGTGACGGGGGAGGTAATTCACCCCTCCACTTT | . | TRBJ1-6 | 14 | few | TRBV6-4
CASSAGRTVGNNEQFF | TGTGCCAGCAGCGCGGGGAGGACTGTAGGAAACAATGAGCAGTTCTTC | . | TRBJ2-1 | 16 | . | TRBV7-9
CASSLIRKTGELFF | TGTGCCAGCAGCTTAATAAGGAAAACCGGGGAGCTGTTTTTT | . | TRBJ2-2 | 14 | . | TRBV7-9
CASSLVTGEDTEAFF | TGTGCCAGCAGCTTAGTAACAGGGGAGGACACTGAAGCTTTCTTT | TRBD1 | TRBJ1-1 | 15 | . | TRBV7-9
CASSDRDQQFF | TGTGCCAGCAGTGACCGGGACCAGCAGTTCTTC | . | TRBJ2-1 | 11 | few | TRBV3-1
CAISQPGTGKGYNEQFF | TGTGCCATCAGCCAACCCGGGACAGGGAAGGGGTACAATGAGCAGTTCTTC | TRBD1 | TRBJ2-1 | 17 | . | TRBV10-3
CASSTRQGKETGNTIYF | TGTGCCAGCAGTACCCGACAGGGAAAAGAAACTGGAAACACCATATATTTT | TRBD1 | TRBJ1-3 | 17 | few | TRBV12-3/TRBV12-4
CASSPGTKHPGGYTF | TGCGCCAGCAGCCCTGGGACCAAGCATCCGGGGGGCTACACCTTC | . | TRBJ1-2 | 15 | . | TRBV4-3
CSVDTPLEIEQFF | TGCAGCGTGGACACCCCCCTTGAGATTGAGCAGTTCTTC | . | TRBJ2-1 | 13 | . | TRBV29-1
CSARRGYSNQPQHF | TGCAGTGCTAGGAGGGGATATAGCAATCAGCCCCAGCATTTT | . | TRBJ1-5 | 14 | many | TRBV20-1
CASSVLGGRTDTQYF | TGTGCCAGCAGCGTATTGGGCGGGAGGACAGATACGCAGTATTTT | TRBD2 | TRBJ2-3 | 15 | . | TRBV9
CAMRTTRGDEQYF | TGTGCCATGCGGACAACCAGGGGAGACGAGCAGTACTTC | . | TRBJ2-7 | 13 | few | TRBV10-3
CAISDLSEKLFF | TGTGCCATCAGTGATTTGAGTGAAAAACTGTTTTTT | . | TRBJ1-4 | 12 | . | TRBV10-3
CASSLARTSGRGHEQYF | TGTGCCAGCAGCTTAGCCCGGACTAGCGGGAGGGGGCACGAGCAGTACTTC | TRBD2 | TRBJ2-7 | 17 | once | TRBV7-2
CASSGRGYEQYF | TGTGCCAGCAGTGGGCGGGGCTACGAGCAGTACTTC | . | TRBJ2-7 | 12 | . | TRBV2
CASSPHLKSLGYTF | TGTGCCAGCAGCCCCCACCTAAAGAGCCTTGGCTACACCTTC | . | TRBJ1-2 | 14 | few | TRBV21-1
CASSMRGLTEAFF | TGTGCCAGTAGTATGAGGGGACTCACTGAAGCTTTCTTT | . | TRBJ1-1 | 13 | few | TRBV19
CSGAVVGPNQPQHF | TGCAGTGGGGCGGTGGTTGGGCCCAATCAGCCCCAGCATTTT | . | TRBJ1-5 | 14 | . | TRBV20-1
CASSLAQPGLAGGVQFF | TGTGCCAGCAGCTTAGCCCAACCGGGACTAGCGGGGGGGGTTCAGTTCTTC | TRBD2 | TRBJ2-1 | 17 | . | TRBV7-2
CASSFPQGRPLTDTQYF | TGTGCCAGCAGCTTCCCCCAGGGTAGGCCCCTCACAGATACGCAGTATTTT | . | TRBJ2-3 | 17 | . | TRBV9
CASSYTSRTTDTQYF | TGTGCCAGCAGTTACACATCACGGACCACAGATACGCAGTATTTT | . | TRBJ2-3 | 15 | . | TRBV12-3/TRBV12-4
CSASPQGIYEQYF | TGCAGTGCTAGCCCACAAGGGATCTACGAGCAGTACTTC | . | TRBJ2-7 | 13 | . | TRBV20-1
CASSQKNNSPLHF | TGCGCCAGCAGCCAAAAAAATAATTCACCCCTCCACTTT | . | TRBJ1-6 | 13 | few | TRBV4-3
CASSLVRGAGGGNEQFF | TGCGCCAGCAGCTTGGTCCGGGGAGCGGGAGGGGGAAATGAGCAGTTCTTC | TRBD2 | TRBJ2-1 | 17 | few | TRBV5-1
CASMRDGNTEAFF | TGCGCCAGCATGAGGGACGGGAACACTGAAGCTTTCTTT | . | TRBJ1-1 | 13 | few | TRBV5-1
CASSLSGGQGEAFF | TGCGCCAGCAGCTTGTCCGGGGGGCAAGGTGAAGCTTTCTTT | . | TRBJ1-1 | 14 | . | TRBV5-1